The 22 T cell receptor beta chains presented below share a single source sample, sequenced in a study of PD-1 blockade in classical Hodgkin lymphoma. Patients all relapsed after autologous stem cell transplantation, and there was variation in brentuximab vedotin exposure. Using immunoSEQ multiplex PCR, the repertoire was profiled, and TCRdb retains in-frame clones only, with some absent. The data contain about 150,000 clones, approximately 72% of them singletons. This specimen consisted of peripheral blood mononuclear cells (PBMCs), obtained before the second cycle of nivolumab. These receptors were collected from a human donor with classical Hodgkin lymphoma.

The chain is built from TRBV6-5 and TRBJ2-7; 9 bases agree with TRBD2. In germline, CDR1 is MNHEY, CDR2 SVGAGI. With V trimmed by 0 bases and J by 4 bases, 4 bases remained unmatched. CDR3 length: 15 amino acids. Here the CDR3 DNA reads TGTGCCAGCAGTTACTCTAGCGGGAGAGCTTACGAGCAGTACTTC. It specifies CASSYSSGRAYEQYF.

This chain uses TRBV5-1 with TRBJ1-4; a weak D match, TRBD1 (5 bases). Germline values: CDR1 SGHRS, CDR2 YFSETQ. This CDR3 is 16 amino acids long. The ends were cut back, 3 bases at V and 5 bases at J, with 17 bases in the middle. CDR3 DNA: TGCGCCAGCAGCTCCCGGGGAGACAGCTTCAATGAAAAACTGTTTTTT. Its protein is CASSSRGDSFNEKLFF. The full variable domain, in which reference TRBV5-1 and TRBJ1-4 provide the parts outside the CDR3, is KAGVTQTPRYLIKTRGQQVTLSCSPISGHRSVSWYQQTPGQGLQFLFEYFSETQRNKGNFPGRFSGRQFSNSRSEMNVSTLELGDSALYLCASSSRGDSFNEKLFFGSGTQLSVL.

This chain connects TRBV5-4 to TRBJ2-1; maybe TRBD1 (6 bases). The CDR3 spans 14 residues. Per the germline V gene, CDR1 is SGHNT and CDR2 is YYREEE (reference sequence). V was cut by 4 bases and J by 1 base, with 9 bases left in between. CDR3 sequence reads: CASSSQGSYNEQFF. CDR3 bases: TGTGCCAGCAGCAGCCAGGGGTCCTACAATGAGCAGTTCTTC.

The V call is TRBV7-9, the J call TRBJ2-5; 10 bases fit TRBD2. Germline V lookup: CDR1 SEHNR, CDR2 FQNEAQ (reference sequence). J gave up 7 bases and V 8 bases, and 16 bases lay outside the gene matches. CDR3 size: 16 residues. The CDR3 loop is CASDPRFSGRLGTQYF. As DNA, the CDR3 is TGTGCCAGCGACCCCCGATTTAGCGGGAGGCTCGGGACCCAGTACTTC.

The CDR3 region has the DNA TGTGCCAGTAGTTCCACCCCACTAGCTGGGTTCGTCTCCTACGAGCAGTACTTC. Its translation: CASSSTPLAGFVSYEQYF. The chain uses TRBV19 and TRBJ2-7; a possible D gene is TRBD2 (6 bases). The CDR3 runs to 18 residues. The V gene lost 5 bases and the J gene lost 0 bases, with 23 bases spanning the gap. Looked up from germline, CDR1 is LNHDA and CDR2 is SQIVND (reference sequence).

The chain recombines TRBV10-3 with TRBJ2-7, with 13 bases matching TRBD2. From germline, CDR1 is ENHRY and CDR2 SYGVKD. The CDR3 extends over 16 amino acids. Losses at the gene ends were 2 bases for V and 5 bases for J; bases not matched to a gene: 6. The CDR3 spells CAISERTSGGSDEQYF. The DNA of the CDR3 is TGTGCCATCAGTGAGAGGACTAGCGGGGGTTCTGACGAGCAGTACTTC.

The rearrangement uses TRBV30 and TRBJ1-1; a possible D gene is TRBD1 (6 bases). Trimming removed 3 bases at V and 2 bases at J, with 19 bases between. The CDR3 runs 16 residues. The germline gives CDR1 GTSNPN, CDR2 SVGIG (reference sequence). The CDR3 loop is CAWSGKGGQGNTEAFF. In DNA form, the CDR3 reads TGTGCCTGGAGCGGGAAGGGGGGGCAGGGAAACACTGAAGCTTTCTTT. Full variable domain (missing parts from reference TRBV30 and TRBJ1-1): SQTIHQWPATLVQPVGSPLSLECTVEGTSNPNLYWYRQAAGRGLQLLFYSVGIGQISSEVPQNLSASRPQDRQFILSSKKLLLSDSGFYLCAWSGKGGQGNTEAFFGQGTRLTVV.

The chain has TRBV10-3 and TRBJ1-1, with 7 positions matching TRBD1. Germline V gene sequence: CDR1 ENHRY, CDR2 SYGVKD. The V gene end was trimmed by 4 bases and the J gene end by 0 bases; junction bases not matched to a gene: 8. The CDR3 consists of 16 residues. CDR3 coding DNA: TGTGCCATCAGTGGACCGGGACAGAATATGAACACTGAAGCTTTCTTT. Translated, it gives CAISGPGQNMNTEAFF.

The chain uses TRBV19 and TRBJ2-1, with 9 bases matching TRBD2. Germline V CDR1 and CDR2: LNHDA, SQIVND (reference sequence). V gave up 3 bases and J gave up 10 bases; unmatched junction bases: 4. CDR3 length equals 13 residues. The CDR3 reads CASSMSLAGEQFF. The CDR3 DNA is TGTGCCAGTAGTATGAGTCTAGCGGGGGAGCAGTTCTTC.

The CDR3 spells CASRRWGHAGNRGTEAFF. CDR3 DNA: TGCGCCAGCAGACGGTGGGGCCACGCGGGCAACAGGGGCACTGAAGCTTTCTTT. The V call is TRBV5-1, the J call TRBJ1-1, with 7 bases that match TRBD1. V lost 5 bases and J lost 4; bases outside the gene matches: 20. Germline lookup yields CDR1 SGHRS and CDR2 YFSETQ. The CDR3 has 18 amino acids.

J is TRBJ2-1 and V is TRBV11-3; D is perhaps TRBD2 (5 bases). CDR3 size: 15 residues. Germline CDR1 SGHNT, CDR2 YENEEA. Trimming took 5 bases from V and 1 from J, leaving 12 bases between them. The CDR3 sequence is CASSASAGSYNEQFF. CDR3 bases: TGTGCCAGCAGCGCCAGCGCGGGTTCCTACAATGAGCAGTTCTTC. The variable domain in full, with the rest retrieved from reference TRBV11-3 and TRBJ2-1, is EAGVVQSPRYKIIEKKQPVAFWCNPISGHNTLYWYLQNLGQGPELLIRYENEEAVDDSQLPKDRFSAERLKGVDSTLKIQPAELGDSAVYLCASSASAGSYNEQFFGPGTRLTVL.

This rearrangement joins TRBV28 to TRBJ1-2, with 8 bases identical to TRBD1. This CDR3 is 17 amino acids long. Per germline, CDR1 MDHEN and CDR2 SYDVKM. V dropped 3 bases and J dropped 7; count of bases not matched to a gene: 16. The CDR3 region is CASSFRIRGQGVSGYTF. The CDR3 nucleotides are TGTGCCAGCAGTTTCCGCATCAGGGGGCAGGGCGTCTCTGGCTACACCTTC.

The chain employs TRBV19 and TRBJ1-6; the D gene is possibly TRBD1 (5 bases). Germline-derived CDR1 and CDR2 are LNHDA and SQIVND (reference sequence). The V end was cut by 3 bases, the J end by 2 bases, with 11 bases between. This CDR3 region has 16 residues. The CDR3 DNA sequence: TGTGCCAGTAGTATCCAGGGAAGGACCTATAATTCACCCCTCCACTTT. It encodes CASSIQGRTYNSPLHF.

This chain connects TRBV7-2 to TRBJ1-4; no clear D gene. Trimming removed 5 bases from V and 8 bases from J, with 18 bases in between. The germline CDR1 and CDR2 sequences are SGHTA and FQGNSA. The CDR3 is made up of 15 amino acids. The CDR3 region is CASSPRPRRLEKLFF. CDR3 in DNA: TGTGCCAGCAGCCCTCGCCCGAGGCGGCTGGAAAAACTGTTTTTT.

The rearrangement links TRBV5-8 to TRBJ1-5; D ambiguous. The CDR3 is made up of 14 amino acids. Per germline, CDR1 SGHTS and CDR2 YDEGEE. The ends were cut back, 1 base at V and 5 bases at J, with 10 bases in the middle. The chain's CDR3 is CASSLTGSYQPQHF. The DNA for the CDR3 is TGTGCCAGCAGCTTGACGGGTTCGTATCAGCCCCAGCATTTT. The full variable domain, rest sourced from reference TRBV5-8 and TRBJ1-5, is EAGVTQSPTHLIKTRGQQATLRCSPISGHTSVYWYQQALGLGLQFLLWYDEGEERNRGNFPPRFSGRQFPNYSSELNVNALELEDSALYLCASSLTGSYQPQHFGDGTRLSIL.

This chain uses TRBV18 with TRBJ2-7, with a tentative D call TRBD2 (6 bases). The CDR3 is made up of 15 amino acids. Trimming cost V 2 bases and J 0 bases, with 11 bases left between them. Germline V gene sequence: CDR1 KGHSH, CDR2 LQKENI. For the CDR3, the DNA is TGTGCCAGCTCACCAACACGGGGGAGCTCCTACGAGCAGTACTTC. Its translation is CASSPTRGSSYEQYF.

Only a few counts were recorded for this clone. CDR3 residues: CASSLSHRTGGRTEAFF. Here the CDR3 DNA reads TGTGCCAGCAGTTTAAGTCACCGGACAGGGGGCAGGACTGAAGCTTTCTTT. The chain recombines TRBV27 with TRBJ1-1; 11 positions match TRBD1. CDR3 length: 17 amino acids. V lost 2 bases and J lost 5; bases outside the gene matches: 10. CDR1 MNHEY and CDR2 SMNVEV come from the germline V gene (reference sequence).

There are many counts of this clone. This chain joins TRBV2 and TRBJ1-3, with D possibly matching TRBD1 (6 bases). The germline V gene has CDR1 SNHLY and CDR2 FYNNEI. This CDR3 comprises 14 residues. Trimming shortened V by 7 bases and J by 4 bases, and 14 bases separated the two germline ends. The chain's CDR3 is CASTGDIGGNTIYF. The CDR3 DNA sequence: TGTGCCAGCACCGGGGACATTGGAGGAAACACCATATATTTT. The variable domain in full, completed from reference TRBV2 and TRBJ1-3, reads EPEVTQTPSHQVTQMGQEVILRCVPISNHLYFYWYRQILGQKVEFLVSFYNNEISEKSEIFDDQFSVERPDGSNFTLKIRSTKLEDSAMYFCASTGDIGGNTIYFGEGSWLTVV.

V gene TRBV6-5 combines with J gene TRBJ1-1; D is unresolved. Germline-derived CDR1 and CDR2 are MNHEY and SVGAGI. V was shortened by 0 bases and J by 1 base, with 3 bases between the two germline ends. This CDR3 comprises 13 residues. CDR3 protein: CASSYSANTEAFF. For the CDR3, the DNA is TGTGCCAGCAGTTACTCAGCGAACACTGAAGCTTTCTTT.

The rearrangement joins TRBV19 to TRBJ2-7; 10 bases fit TRBD1. The trim removed 5 bases at V and 6 bases at J, leaving 7 bases unmatched. CDR3 length: 14 residues. The V gene's germline CDR1 is LNHDA and CDR2 SQIVND (reference sequence). The CDR3 nucleotides are TGTGCCAGTAGTGGTAGACAGGGGGCTTTCGAGCAGTACTTC. It translates to CASSGRQGAFEQYF. The whole variable domain, remainder taken from reference TRBV19 and TRBJ2-7, is DGGITQSPKYLFRKEGQNVTLSCEQNLNHDAMYWYRQDPGQGLRLIYYSQIVNDFQKGDIAEGYSVSREKKESFPLTVTSAQKNPTAFYLCASSGRQGAFEQYFGPGTRLTVT.

This sequence joins TRBV7-6 and TRBJ2-1; 9 nucleotides line up with TRBD2. Germline loops: CDR1 SGHVS, CDR2 FNYEAQ. V dropped 3 bases and J dropped 3; count of bases not matched to a gene: 6. This CDR3 region has 16 residues. The CDR3 DNA sequence: TGTGCCAGCAGCTTTACGCGGGGGGGCGGCTACAATGAGCAGTTCTTC. Encoded protein: CASSFTRGGGYNEQFF.

The chain combines TRBV6-5 with TRBJ1-4, with 9 positions matching TRBD1. V trimming: 0 bases; J trimming: 5 bases; junction bases outside the gene matches: 1. CDR1 and CDR2 from the germline V gene are MNHEY and SVGAGI. This CDR3 is 15 amino acids long. The CDR3 coding sequence is TGTGCCAGCAGTTACTCCGGGACAGGGAATGAAAAACTGTTTTTT. Protein product: CASSYSGTGNEKLFF.